The present TCR beta chain was sequenced within a study of shared clonotypes between healthy human individuals. Negatively enriched CD4+ T cells were divided by CD45RA into naive and memory. The CDR3 is 15 amino acids. Per germline, CDR1 LGHNA and CDR2 YNFKEQ. With 4 bases clipped from V and 0 bases from J, the junction kept 2 bases outside the gene matches. Genomic DNA from each subset was divided evenly over several immunoSEQ plates. Measured with immunoSEQ multiplex PCR; TCRdb has only the in-frame clones, and not every one. The sample lists around 1,100,000 clones; approximately 77% were seen once.

The chain uses TRBV4-2 and TRBJ1-5, with 8 nucleotides matching TRBD1. The TCR comes from a young man in good health. Some clones in this sample may be carry-over from other donors' samples. Sequencing was done on a sample of memory CD4+ T cells from PBMCs. Described subset: CD45RA-negative fraction. CDR3 in DNA: TGTGCCAGCAGCCCGGGACAGGTTAGCAATCAGCCCCAGCATTTT. This translates into CASSPGQVSNQPQHF.